The following is a T cell receptor (beta chain) sequence with its context. Its antigen is unidentified. This CDR3 comprises 16 residues. Germline-derived CDR1 and CDR2 are SEHNR and FQNEAQ (reference sequence). V trimming: 5 bases; J trimming: 7 bases; junction bases outside the gene matches: 13. This specimen comes from a study of shared clonotypes between healthy human individuals. The wider study: The plates for each donor numbered three CD4 naive, three CD4 memory, two CD8 naive and one CD8 memory. The study, taken as a whole, reports: Roughly 5.3% of naive CD4 clonotypes were common to a few donors.

Once extracted for a subset, genomic DNA was divided evenly among several immunoSEQ plates. Sorted-subset replicate PCRs used about 200 ng of genomic DNA. This amount corresponded to 30,000 to 35,000 T cell genomes. Using immunoSEQ multiplex PCR, the repertoire was profiled, and TCRdb retains in-frame clones only, with some absent. In the table there are 2 million to 2.5 million clones, under 97% of which are singletons. The specimen was naive CD4+ T cells sorted from blood. The subset: CD45RA+ positively selected. The J gene is TRBJ2-1, the V gene TRBV7-9; TRBD1 matches at 8 bases. This TCR derives from a man younger than 35 in good health. The CDR3 loop reads CASSVSGTGPQNEQFF. DNA of the CDR3: TGTGCCAGCAGCGTATCCGGGACAGGCCCACAGAATGAGCAGTTCTTC.